This T cell receptor beta chain was observed in a study of blood T cell repertoires in COVID-19. Source study methods: The assay estimated nucleated cells by amplifying reference gene primers. Clones were read by immunoSEQ multiplex PCR, and TCRdb kept only the in-frame ones, dropping some. The V and J calls and the clone size are those of that table, but D and trimming were determined from the DNA. The repertoire includes a few hundred thousand clones, approximately 85% of them detected once, and just under 9.5% sits in the top ten. Trimming cost V 6 bases and J 5 bases, with 13 bases left between them. Germline V gives CDR1 MNHEY, CDR2 SVGAGI. The CDR3 is made up of 14 amino acids.

Sequences were obtained from peripheral blood. The TCR comes from a man younger than 35 with active or convalescent COVID-19. This rearrangement joins TRBV6-5 to TRBJ1-4; no reliable D call. The CDR3 reads CASSTRGVNEKLFF. The CDR3 DNA follows: TGTGCCAGCAGCACCCGGGGAGTGAATGAAAAACTGTTTTTT.